These 23 T cell receptor beta chains share one sample of origin, sequenced in a study of blood T cell repertoires in COVID-19. Produced via immunoSEQ multiplex PCR; TCRdb's table is partial and in-frame only. The profile shows 130,000 to 150,000 clones, around 83% of them singletons. The sample taken for sequencing was peripheral blood. Every receptor here comes from a man between 60 and 75 years old with active or convalescent COVID-19.

The chain carries TRBV7-2 and TRBJ1-5; no clear D gene. Germline V CDR1 and CDR2: SGHTA, FQGNSA. The CDR3 has 14 amino acids. V was cut by 3 bases and J by 9 bases, with 15 bases left in between. The CDR3 is CASSFGLLESPQHF. The CDR3 nucleotides are TGTGCCAGCAGCTTTGGCCTCCTAGAATCGCCCCAGCATTTT.

The sample holds a few counts of this clone. The chain employs TRBV25-1 and TRBJ1-1; 9 bases agree with TRBD1. The CDR3 runs 14 residues. V lost 6 bases to trimming and J lost 5 bases; unmatched junction nucleotides: 7. Germline CDR1 and CDR2: MGHDK and SYGVNS. CDR3 sequence reads: CASREDRGETEAFF. CDR3 coding DNA: TGTGCCAGCAGAGAGGACAGGGGTGAGACTGAAGCTTTCTTT. The whole variable domain, remainder taken from reference TRBV25-1 and TRBJ1-1, is EADIYQTPRYLVIGTGKKITLECSQTMGHDKMYWYQQDPGMELHLIHYSYGVNSTEKGDLSSESTVSRIRTEHFPLTLESARPSHTSQYLCASREDRGETEAFFGQGTRLTVV.

The chain is built from TRBV6-2 or TRBV6-3 and TRBJ2-5; 12 bases match TRBD2. After removal of 2 bases from V and 5 bases from J, the junction contained 9 bases not matched to a gene. The length of the CDR3 is 17 residues. Germline V CDR1 and CDR2: MNHEY, SVGEGT. In DNA form, the CDR3 reads TGTGCCAGCAGTTACCAATTGCTAGCGGGGGGGAGGGAGACCCAGTACTTC. Protein: CASSYQLLAGGRETQYF.

The chain joins TRBV4-1 to TRBJ2-7; D not certain. Germline CDR1 MGHRA, CDR2 YSYEKL. This CDR3 is built from 14 residues. The V and J ends lost 3 bases and 1 base respectively, with 10 bases between them. The CDR3 nucleotides are TGCGCCAGCAGCCACCTCCAGGTTTCCTACGAGCAGTACTTC. Translating it yields CASSHLQVSYEQYF.

This sequence joins TRBV11-2 and TRBJ2-2, with D possibly matching TRBD2 (6 bases). The CDR3 sequence is 15 residues long. V was pared by 1 base and J by 7 bases, with 13 bases between. CDR1 and CDR2 (germline): SGHAT, FQNNGV. DNA for the CDR3: TGTGCCAGCAGCTTAGGAACGGGAGAAGTCGGGGAGCTGTTTTTT. Translation: CASSLGTGEVGELFF.

The V gene is TRBV28, the J gene TRBJ2-7, with 9 bases aligning to TRBD2. The germline V gene has CDR1 MDHEN and CDR2 SYDVKM. This CDR3 region has 19 residues. Trimming cost V 4 bases and J 3 bases; bases outside gene matches: 19. As DNA, the CDR3 is TGTGCCAGCAGTTCCTCCGCGAGCGGGAGGAGTAGTTCTGTCTACGAGCAGTACGTC. Its protein product is CASSSSASGRSSSVYEQYV.

The chain has TRBV3-1 (or the pseudogene TRBV3-2) and TRBJ1-6; possible D gene TRBD1, 6 bases. V was trimmed by 4 bases and J by 5 bases, leaving 12 bases between them. Per germline, CDR1 LGHDT and CDR2 YNNKEL (reference sequence). This CDR3 is 15 amino acids long. The CDR3 loop reads CASSPGTYNNSPLHF. The CDR3 DNA reads as TGTGCCAGCAGCCCCGGGACATATAATAATTCACCCCTCCACTTT.

The V call is TRBV19, the J call TRBJ2-7; 10 positions match TRBD1. CDR3 length equals 18 residues. Germline-derived CDR1 and CDR2 are LNHDA and SQIVND (reference sequence). The V and J ends lost 5 bases and 5 bases, in that order; junction bases with no gene match: 18. The CDR3: CASSPGTGAPRGINEQYF. As DNA, the CDR3 is TGTGCCAGTAGTCCCGGGACAGGGGCTCCCCGGGGGATAAACGAGCAGTACTTC.

This clone has just one count. The chain is built from TRBV5-1 and TRBJ2-5; 7 bases align to TRBD2. The CDR3 consists of 13 residues. V was clipped by 2 bases and J by 5 bases; unmatched bases: 3. CDR1 and CDR2 from the germline V gene are SGHRS and YFSETQ. The CDR3 DNA is TGCGCCAGCAGCTTTGGGCGGGGGGAGACCCAGTACTTC. Its translation is CASSFGRGETQYF. Filled out from reference TRBV5-1 and TRBJ2-5, the complete variable domain reads KAGVTQTPRYLIKTRGQQVTLSCSPISGHRSVSWYQQTPGQGLQFLFEYFSETQRNKGNFPGRFSGRQFSNSRSEMNVSTLELGDSALYLCASSFGRGETQYFGPGTRLLVL.

The chain has TRBV19 and TRBJ2-7; TRBD1 matches 12 bases. CDR1 is LNHDA, CDR2 SQIVND, per germline (reference sequence). This CDR3 region has 16 residues. V lost 4 bases to trimming and J lost 2 bases; unmatched junction nucleotides: 6. The DNA of the CDR3 is TGTGCCAGTAGTAGGGACAGGGGGCATCTGACCTACGAGCAGTACTTC. Protein product: CASSRDRGHLTYEQYF.

The sample holds a few counts of this clone. This rearrangement joins TRBV18 to TRBJ1-3, with 7 bases lining up with TRBD1. This CDR3 contains 15 residues. Germline values: CDR1 KGHSH, CDR2 LQKENI. V shed 6 bases and J 0 bases; nucleotides not matched to a gene: 5. The CDR3 DNA reads TGTGCCAGCTCGCCCACAGGGGCCTCTGGAAACACCATATATTTT. It specifies CASSPTGASGNTIYF.

The J gene is TRBJ1-5, the V gene TRBV11-3; the match to TRBD1 covers 7 bases. Germline CDR1 and CDR2: SGHNT and YENEEA. This CDR3 has 13 amino acids. V lost 5 bases to trimming and J lost 7 bases; unmatched junction nucleotides: 5. CDR3 sequence reads: CASSPTGSQPQHF. The CDR3 region has the DNA TGTGCCAGCAGCCCGACAGGGTCCCAGCCCCAGCATTTT.

The genes are TRBV18 and TRBJ2-5; 7 bases match TRBD1. Germline V gives CDR1 KGHSH, CDR2 LQKENI. Losses at the gene ends were 4 bases for V and 1 base for J; bases not matched to a gene: 9. CDR3 size: 16 residues. The CDR3 DNA follows: TGTGCCAGCTCACGACGAGGGGGCCCTGTCCAAGAGACCCAGTACTTC. The encoded protein is CASSRRGGPVQETQYF.

The J gene is TRBJ2-3, the V gene TRBV7-2; 11 nucleotides line up with TRBD2. Trimming cost V 4 bases and J 4 bases; bases outside gene matches: 16. This CDR3 spans 19 amino acids. Germline V lookup: CDR1 SGHTA, CDR2 FQGNSA. The CDR3 DNA follows: TGTGCCAGCAGCTCCCCCCCTGGTGGTAGCGGGGGGGCCGCAGATACGCAGTATTTT. Encoded protein: CASSSPPGGSGGAADTQYF.

The rearrangement uses TRBV28 and TRBJ1-1; possibly TRBD1 for D (5 bases). Germline assignment: CDR1 MDHEN and CDR2 SYDVKM. The CDR3 consists of 13 residues. The germline V and J ends were trimmed by 7 bases and 4 bases, with 13 bases remaining between them. This CDR3 reads CASTSTQGTEAFF. The CDR3 nucleotides are TGTGCCAGCACCTCTACGCAGGGCACTGAAGCTTTCTTT.

There are a few counts of this clone. V and J are TRBV2 and TRBJ1-1; D is perhaps TRBD1 (6 bases). Germline V gives CDR1 SNHLY, CDR2 FYNNEI. The CDR3 is 17 residues long. The V end was cut by 0 bases, the J end by 4 bases, with 18 bases between. The CDR3 nucleotides are TGTGCCAGCAGTGAAGCAGCCCGGGACACCTTAGGCACTGAAGCTTTCTTT. Encoded protein: CASSEAARDTLGTEAFF.

The V call is TRBV11-2, the J call TRBJ1-3, with D tentatively TRBD1 (5 bases). Trimming shortened V by 0 bases and J by 4 bases, and 13 bases separated the two germline ends. CDR3 length: 16 amino acids. Germline loops: CDR1 SGHAT, CDR2 FQNNGV. CDR3 loop: CASSLDPSGSGNTIYF. The CDR3 nucleotides read TGTGCCAGCAGCTTAGATCCGTCAGGGTCCGGAAACACCATATATTTT.

The CDR3 spells CASSESNKVTGDTEAFF. CDR3 coding DNA: TGCGCCAGCAGTGAGTCGAATAAGGTGACAGGAGACACTGAAGCTTTCTTT. The rearrangement joins TRBV10-1 to TRBJ1-1; the D gene is possibly TRBD1 (6 bases). V was pared by 0 bases and J by 3 bases, with 17 bases between. The germline gives CDR1 WNHNN, CDR2 SYGVQD (reference sequence). This CDR3 has 17 residues.

The sample holds one count of this clone. This sequence joins TRBV4-3 and TRBJ2-7, with D perhaps matching TRBD1 (5 bases). Germline assignment: CDR1 LGHNA and CDR2 YSLEER. The CDR3 consists of 18 residues. V lost 0 bases and J 3 bases, leaving 21 bases between the germline ends. CDR3 amino acids: CASSQDRGRGILIYEQYF. Written as DNA, the CDR3 is TGCGCCAGCAGCCAAGATAGAGGAAGGGGTATACTTATCTACGAGCAGTACTTC.

This clone came up a few times. The rearrangement uses TRBV6-1 and TRBJ1-5; TRBD1 agrees at 7 bases. Germline V gene sequence: CDR1 MNHNS, CDR2 SASEGT. The V gene end was trimmed by 2 bases and the J gene end by 4 bases; junction bases not matched to a gene: 5. This CDR3 spans 15 amino acids. The CDR3 loop is CASSELGTENQPQHF. Written as DNA, the CDR3 is TGTGCCAGCAGTGAACTTGGGACAGAGAATCAGCCCCAGCATTTT.

The V call is TRBV4-1, the J call TRBJ1-5; TRBD1 agrees at 7 bases. J was trimmed by 1 base and V by 0 bases; bases with no gene match: 3. The germline V gene has CDR1 MGHRA and CDR2 YSYEKL. The CDR3 length is 16 residues. The CDR3 DNA follows: TGCGCCAGCAGCCAAGATCGGGACAGAAGCAATCAGCCCCAGCATTTT. Protein product: CASSQDRDRSNQPQHF.

This clone was seen at least ten times. V usage is TRBV4-1 and J usage is TRBJ2-2; D is possibly TRBD1 (6 bases). V lost 1 base, J lost 4 bases, and 16 bases lay in between. The CDR3 spans 17 residues. The germline V gene has CDR1 MGHRA and CDR2 YSYEKL. The CDR3 loop reads CASSQGRALGGTGELFF. Here the CDR3 DNA reads TGCGCCAGCAGCCAAGGTCGGGCCTTAGGGGGCACCGGGGAGCTGTTTTTT.

The chain carries TRBV5-1 and TRBJ2-1, with 7 bases matching TRBD2. Germline assignment: CDR1 SGHRS and CDR2 YFSETQ. The ends lost 0 bases at V and 2 bases at J; junction bases unmatched: 5. The CDR3 is made up of 16 amino acids. Here the CDR3 reads CASSLGPSGAYNEQFF. CDR3 bases: TGCGCCAGCAGCTTGGGTCCTAGCGGAGCCTACAATGAGCAGTTCTTC.